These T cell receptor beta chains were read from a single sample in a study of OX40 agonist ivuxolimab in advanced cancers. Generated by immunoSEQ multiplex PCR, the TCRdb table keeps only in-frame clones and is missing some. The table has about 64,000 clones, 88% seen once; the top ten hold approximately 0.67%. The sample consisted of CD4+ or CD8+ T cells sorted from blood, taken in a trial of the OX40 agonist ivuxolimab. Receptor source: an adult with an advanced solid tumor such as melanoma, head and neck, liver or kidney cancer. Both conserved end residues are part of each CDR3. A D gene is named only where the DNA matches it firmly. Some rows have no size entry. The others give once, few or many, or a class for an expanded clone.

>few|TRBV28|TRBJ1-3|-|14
TGTGCCAGCAGGCTGGGGGGGTCTGGAAACACCATATATTTT
CASRLGGSGNTIYF
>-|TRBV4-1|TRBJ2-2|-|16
TGCGCCAGCAGCCAAGGCGGCCAGGGTTACACCGGGGAGCTGTTTTTT
CASSQGGQGYTGELFF
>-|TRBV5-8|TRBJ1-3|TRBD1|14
TGTGCCAGCAGCTTATTAACAGGGGGAGTCACCATATATTTT
CASSLLTGGVTIYF
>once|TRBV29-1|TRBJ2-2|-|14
TGCAGCGCCGTGGGAGGACAGGACACCGGGGAGCTGTTTTTT
CSAVGGQDTGELFF
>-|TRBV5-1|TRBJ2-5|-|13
TGCGCCAGCAGCTTAACAGAGCAAGAGACCCAGTACTTC
CASSLTEQETQYF
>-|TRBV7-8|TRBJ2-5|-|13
TGTGCCAGCAGCTTAGGGACAGAGGAGACCCAGTACTTC
CASSLGTEETQYF
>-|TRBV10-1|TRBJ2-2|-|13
TGCGCCAGCAGTGAATCTCCGGCCGGGGAGCTGTTTTTT
CASSESPAGELFF
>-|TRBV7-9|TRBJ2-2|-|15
TGTGCCAGCAGCGATACGGCAGAGAACACCGGGGAGCTGTTTTTT
CASSDTAENTGELFF
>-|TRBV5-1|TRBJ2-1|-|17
TGCGCCAGCAGCTTCCGGAAAAACATGGCCTTCTACAATGAGCAGTTCTTC
CASSFRKNMAFYNEQFF
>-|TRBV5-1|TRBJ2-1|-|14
TGCGCCAGCAGCTTACAGGGCGCTTACAATGAGCAGTTCTTC
CASSLQGAYNEQFF
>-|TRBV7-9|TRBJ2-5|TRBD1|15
TGTGCCAGCAGCTTAGCCCGACAGGGGCGAGAGACCCAGTACTTC
CASSLARQGRETQYF
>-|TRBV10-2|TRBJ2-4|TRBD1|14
TGCGCCAGCAGTGAACAGGGGGCGCAAAACATTCAGTACTTC
CASSEQGAQNIQYF
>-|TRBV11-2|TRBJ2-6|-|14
TGTGCCAGCAGCTACACTAGTGGGGCCAACGTCCTGACTTTC
CASSYTSGANVLTF
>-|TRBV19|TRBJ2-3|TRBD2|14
TGTGCCAGAAGAAGCGGGAGATTCACAGATACGCAGTATTTT
CARRSGRFTDTQYF
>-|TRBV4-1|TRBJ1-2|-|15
TGCGCCAGCAGCCAAGATGTACTTACAGGGCTTGGCTACACCTTC
CASSQDVLTGLGYTF
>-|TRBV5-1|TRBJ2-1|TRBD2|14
TGCGCCAGCAGTAGCGGGAGCTCCTACAATGAGCAGTTCTTC
CASSSGSSYNEQFF
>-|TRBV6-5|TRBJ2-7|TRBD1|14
TGTGCCAGCAGTCCCGGGACAGGGGCCAGCGAGCAGTACTTC
CASSPGTGASEQYF
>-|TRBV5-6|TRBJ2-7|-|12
TGTGCCAGCAGCTATTACAGGGCTTGGGAGTACTTC
CASSYYRAWEYF
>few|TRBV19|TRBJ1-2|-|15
TGTGCCAGTACCTCCCCCCGGACAGCTAACTATGGCTACACCTTC
CASTSPRTANYGYTF
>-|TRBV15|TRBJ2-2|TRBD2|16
TGTGCCACCAGCAGAGGAGGAGGAGCGGGATCCGGGGAGCTGTTTTTT
CATSRGGGAGSGELFF
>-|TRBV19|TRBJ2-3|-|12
TGTGCCAGTAGTTCAGTGGGAAATACGCAGTATTTT
CASSSVGNTQYF
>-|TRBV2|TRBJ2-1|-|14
TGTGCCAGCAGCAAGTCGAGCTCCTACAATGAGCAGTTCTTC
CASSKSSSYNEQFF
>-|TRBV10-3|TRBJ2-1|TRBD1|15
TGTGCCATCAGTAGGACAGGGCAGACCTTCAATGAGCAGTTCTTC
CAISRTGQTFNEQFF
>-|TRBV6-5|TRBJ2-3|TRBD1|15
TGTGCCAGCAGAGACAGGGTGACGAGCACAGATACGCAGTATTTT
CASRDRVTSTDTQYF
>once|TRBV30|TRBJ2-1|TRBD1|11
TGTGCCTGGGAGGGGGCGTATGAGCAGTTCTTC
CAWEGAYEQFF
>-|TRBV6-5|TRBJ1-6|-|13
TGTGCCATCTCTGGGGGGCTCGGTTCACCCCTCCACTTT
CAISGGLGSPLHF
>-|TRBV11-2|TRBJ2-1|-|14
TGTGCCAGCAGCTTAGAAGTGATAAACAATGAGCAGTTCTTC
CASSLEVINNEQFF
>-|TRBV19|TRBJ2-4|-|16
TGTGCCAGTAGTATAGCGGGAGAGAGAGCCAAAAACATTCAGTACTTC
CASSIAGERAKNIQYF
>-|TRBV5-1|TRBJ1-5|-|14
TGCGCCAGCAGCATGGACAGTAGCAATCAGCCCCAGCATTTT
CASSMDSSNQPQHF
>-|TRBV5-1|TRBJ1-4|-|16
TGCGCCAGCAGCATAACAGGGAGGGGCACTAATGAAAAACTGTTTTTT
CASSITGRGTNEKLFF
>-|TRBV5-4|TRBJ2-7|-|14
TGTGCCAGCAGTCGCGCGAGTTCCACCTACGAGCAGTACTTC
CASSRASSTYEQYF
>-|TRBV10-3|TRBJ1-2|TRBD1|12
TGTGCCATCAGTGTAAAGGGGGACAGCAATACCTTC
CAISVKGDSNTF
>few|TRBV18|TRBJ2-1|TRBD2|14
TGTGCCAGCTCACCACAGCGGGAGATCTATGAGCAGTTCTTC
CASSPQREIYEQFF
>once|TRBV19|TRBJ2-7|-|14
TGTGCCAGTAGTAGGTTCTCCTCTCCCTACGAGCAGTACTTC
CASSRFSSPYEQYF
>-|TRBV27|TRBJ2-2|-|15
TGTGCCAGCACCCTTTCCGGCAGGTACACCGGGGAGCTGTTTTTT
CASTLSGRYTGELFF
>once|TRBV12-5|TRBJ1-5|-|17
TGTGCTAGTGGTTTGGATACTCAAGAAAGGGCGGGCCAGCCCCAGCATTTT
CASGLDTQERAGQPQHF
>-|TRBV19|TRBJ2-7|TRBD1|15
TGTGCCAGTAGTAGACCCCGGGACAGGGGCTACGAGCAGTACTTC
CASSRPRDRGYEQYF
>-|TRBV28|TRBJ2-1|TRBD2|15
TGTGCCAGCAGGATACTAGCGGGAGGGTACAATGAGCAGTTCTTC
CASRILAGGYNEQFF
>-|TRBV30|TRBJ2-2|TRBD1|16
TGTGCCTGGAGGGACTGGGACAGGGTAAACACCGGGGAGCTGTTTTTT
CAWRDWDRVNTGELFF
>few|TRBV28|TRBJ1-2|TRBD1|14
TGTGCCAGCAGTCCCTCGACAGGGGGCCGAGGGTACACCTTC
CASSPSTGGRGYTF
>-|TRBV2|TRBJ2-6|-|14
TGTGCCAGCGACGGTAGCTCTGGGGCCAACGTCCTGACTTTC
CASDGSSGANVLTF
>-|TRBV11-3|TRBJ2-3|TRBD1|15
TGTGCCAGCAGCCCACGGACAGGGGGGACAGATACGCAGTATTTT
CASSPRTGGTDTQYF
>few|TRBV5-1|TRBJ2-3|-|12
TGCGCCAGCAGCGCAGGGATAGATACGCAGTATTTT
CASSAGIDTQYF
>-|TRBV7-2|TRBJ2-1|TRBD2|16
TGTGCCAGCAGCTTATCACTAGCGGACTCCTACAATGAGCAGTTCTTC
CASSLSLADSYNEQFF
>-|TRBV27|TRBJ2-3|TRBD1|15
TGTGCCAGCAGTTTACGGACAGGTAGCACAGATACGCAGTATTTT
CASSLRTGSTDTQYF
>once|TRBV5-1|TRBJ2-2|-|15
TGCGCCAGCAGCTCCAACCTAGCGAACACCGGGGAGCTGTTTTTT
CASSSNLANTGELFF
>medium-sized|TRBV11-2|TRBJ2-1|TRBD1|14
TGTGCCAGCCACAACTACCGGGACAGCAATGAGCAGTTCTTC
CASHNYRDSNEQFF
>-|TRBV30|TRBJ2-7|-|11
TGTGCCTGGGATGGACCGGGGGAGCAGTACTTC
CAWDGPGEQYF
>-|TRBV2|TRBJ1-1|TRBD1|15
TGTGCCAGCAAAGGCGACAGGGGATCCCCTACGGAAGCTTTCTTT
CASKGDRGSPTEAFF
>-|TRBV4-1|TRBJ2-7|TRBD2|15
TGCGCCAGCAGCCTCCGGGAGGGCCTACCCTACGAGCAGTACTTC
CASSLREGLPYEQYF
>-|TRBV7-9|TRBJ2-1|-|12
TGTGCCAGCACCCAGGTGGGGTCCCAGCAGTTCTTC
CASTQVGSQQFF
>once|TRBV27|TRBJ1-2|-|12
TGTGCCAGCAGCCCCGGCCGCGATGGCTACACCTTC
CASSPGRDGYTF
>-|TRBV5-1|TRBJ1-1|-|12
TGCGCCAGCAGCTTGGCAAACGGACTCAAGTTCTTT
CASSLANGLKFF
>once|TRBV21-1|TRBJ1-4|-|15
TGTGCCAGCACGAAAAACAGGGGTCATGAGGAAAAACTGTTTTTT
CASTKNRGHEEKLFF
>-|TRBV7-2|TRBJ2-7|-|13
TGTGCCAGCAGCTTAGCGAGAGGGGTCGAGCAGTACTTC
CASSLARGVEQYF
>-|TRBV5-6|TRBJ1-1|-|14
TGTGCCAGCAGCCCGCGGTACCGGAACACTGAAGCTTTCTTT
CASSPRYRNTEAFF
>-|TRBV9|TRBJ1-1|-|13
TGTGCCAGCAGCGTAGGCGGGGATGTTTCGGCTTTCTTT
CASSVGGDVSAFF
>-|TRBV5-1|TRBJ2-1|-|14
TGCGCCAGCAGCTTGGGGGGCGGGTGGAATGAGCAGTTCTTC
CASSLGGGWNEQFF
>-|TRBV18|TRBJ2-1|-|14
TGTGCCAGCTCGTTGGGGCTATTCAATGGTGAGCAGTTCTTC
CASSLGLFNGEQFF